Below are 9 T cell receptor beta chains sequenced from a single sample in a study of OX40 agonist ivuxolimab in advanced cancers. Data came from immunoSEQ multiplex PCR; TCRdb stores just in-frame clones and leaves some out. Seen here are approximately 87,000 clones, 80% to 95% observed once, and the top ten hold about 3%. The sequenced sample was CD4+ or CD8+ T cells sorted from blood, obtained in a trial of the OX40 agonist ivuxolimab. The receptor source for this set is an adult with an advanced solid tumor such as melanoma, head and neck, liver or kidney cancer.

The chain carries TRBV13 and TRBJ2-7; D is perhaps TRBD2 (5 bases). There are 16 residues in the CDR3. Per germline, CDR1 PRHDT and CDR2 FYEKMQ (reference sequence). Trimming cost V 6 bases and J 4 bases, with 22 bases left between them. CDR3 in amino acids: CASRGKAVEDPYEQYF. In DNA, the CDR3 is TGTGCCAGCAGGGGAAAAGCGGTAGAGGACCCGTACGAGCAGTACTTC.

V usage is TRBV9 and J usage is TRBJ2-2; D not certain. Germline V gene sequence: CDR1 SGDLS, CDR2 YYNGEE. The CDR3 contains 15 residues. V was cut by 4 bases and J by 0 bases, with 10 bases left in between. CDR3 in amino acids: CASSQTSTNTGELFF. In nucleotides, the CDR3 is TGTGCCAGCAGCCAAACTTCCACGAACACCGGGGAGCTGTTTTTT.

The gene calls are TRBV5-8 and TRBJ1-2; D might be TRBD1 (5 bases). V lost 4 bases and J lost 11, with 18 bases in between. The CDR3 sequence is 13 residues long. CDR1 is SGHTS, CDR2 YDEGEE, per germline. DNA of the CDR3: TGTGCCAGCAGCCCAACGACAGCCGCGCTGTACACCTTC. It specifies CASSPTTAALYTF.

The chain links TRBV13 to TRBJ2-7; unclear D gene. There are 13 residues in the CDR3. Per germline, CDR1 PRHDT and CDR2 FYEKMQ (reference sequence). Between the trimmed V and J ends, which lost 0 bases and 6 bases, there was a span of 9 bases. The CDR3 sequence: CASSLGSRGEQYF. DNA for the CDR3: TGTGCCAGCAGCTTAGGCTCGCGAGGCGAGCAGTACTTC.

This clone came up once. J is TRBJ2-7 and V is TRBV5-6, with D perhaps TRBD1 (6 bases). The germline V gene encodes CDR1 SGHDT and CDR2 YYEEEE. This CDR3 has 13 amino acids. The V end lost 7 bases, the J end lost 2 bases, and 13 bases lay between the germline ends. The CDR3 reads CASETGFTYEQYF. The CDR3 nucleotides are TGTGCCAGCGAAACAGGGTTCACCTACGAGCAGTACTTC.

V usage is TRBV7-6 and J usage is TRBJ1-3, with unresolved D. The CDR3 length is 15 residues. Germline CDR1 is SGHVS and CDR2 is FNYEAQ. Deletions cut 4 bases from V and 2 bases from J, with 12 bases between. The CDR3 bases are TGTGCCAGCAGCTGGACCGGAGCTACTGGAAACACCATATATTTT. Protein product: CASSWTGATGNTIYF.

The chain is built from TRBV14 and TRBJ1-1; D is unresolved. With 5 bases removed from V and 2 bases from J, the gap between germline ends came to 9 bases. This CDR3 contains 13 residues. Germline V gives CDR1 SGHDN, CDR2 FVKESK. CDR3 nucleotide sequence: TGTGCCAGCAGCTGGACGGTTAACACTGAAGCTTTCTTT. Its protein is CASSWTVNTEAFF.

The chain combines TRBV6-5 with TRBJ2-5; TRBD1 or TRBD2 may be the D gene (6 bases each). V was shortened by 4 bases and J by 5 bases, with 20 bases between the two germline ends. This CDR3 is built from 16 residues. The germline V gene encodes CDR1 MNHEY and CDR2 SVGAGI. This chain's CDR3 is CASSLHTRGLTETQYF. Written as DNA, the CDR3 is TGTGCCAGCAGTTTGCATACCCGGGGGCTAACGGAGACCCAGTACTTC.

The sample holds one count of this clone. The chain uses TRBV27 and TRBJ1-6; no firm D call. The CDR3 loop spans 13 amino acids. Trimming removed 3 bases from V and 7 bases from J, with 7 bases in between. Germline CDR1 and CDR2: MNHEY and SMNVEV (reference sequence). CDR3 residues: CASSFTGNSPLHF. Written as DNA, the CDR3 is TGTGCCAGCAGTTTTACCGGGAATTCACCCCTCCACTTT.